Shown below are 3 T cell receptor beta chains from a single sample sequenced in a study of vaccination and CD4 T cells after COVID-19. The treatment is: approximately nine-day PBMC culture with coronavirus spike peptide pools or control peptides (ViraFEST assay). Scientists ran DNA taken from cultured CD4+ T cells through the Oncomine TCR Beta short-read assay for sequencing. TCRdb processed the PCR reads anew with MiXCR; each CDR3 protein has one entry. The data show around 10,000 distinct CDR3 sequences, around three fifths seen once. These receptors lack a known antigen. The sequencing sample was made of CD4+ T cells from blood, cultured in vitro. All receptors come from a human donor who had recovered from COVID-19.

The count of this clonotype is one. V gene TRBV6-5 combines with J gene TRBJ2-7, with D possibly matching TRBD1 (7 bases). This CDR3 contains 15 residues. V lost 2 bases to trimming and J lost 2 bases, with 13 bases between them. Germline-derived CDR1 and CDR2 are MNHEY and SVGAGI. CDR3 sequence: CASSYGQEGTYEQYF. CDR3 nucleotides: TGTGCCAGCAGTTACGGACAGGAGGGCACCTACGAGCAGTACTTC.

The table lists this clonotype with a count of one. V usage is TRBV20-1 and J usage is TRBJ2-7; unclear D gene. Trimming stripped 0 bases from V and 6 bases from J, with 6 bases between. The CDR3 is 11 amino acids. Germline V gives CDR1 DFQATT, CDR2 SNEGSKA (reference sequence). CDR3 sequence reads: CSARDLLEQYF. The DNA of the CDR3 is TGCAGTGCTAGAGATCTTCTCGAGCAGTACTTC.

The gene calls are TRBV6-5 and TRBJ2-1, with TRBD2 matching 12 bases. J lost 8 bases, V lost 0 bases, and 5 bases had no gene match. Looked up from germline, CDR1 is MNHEY and CDR2 is SVGAGI. The CDR3 sequence is 16 residues long. CDR3 nucleotide sequence: TGTGCCAGCAGTTACTCTCTAGCGGGAGGGCCCGATGAGCAGTTCTTC. Amino acids: CASSYSLAGGPDEQFF.